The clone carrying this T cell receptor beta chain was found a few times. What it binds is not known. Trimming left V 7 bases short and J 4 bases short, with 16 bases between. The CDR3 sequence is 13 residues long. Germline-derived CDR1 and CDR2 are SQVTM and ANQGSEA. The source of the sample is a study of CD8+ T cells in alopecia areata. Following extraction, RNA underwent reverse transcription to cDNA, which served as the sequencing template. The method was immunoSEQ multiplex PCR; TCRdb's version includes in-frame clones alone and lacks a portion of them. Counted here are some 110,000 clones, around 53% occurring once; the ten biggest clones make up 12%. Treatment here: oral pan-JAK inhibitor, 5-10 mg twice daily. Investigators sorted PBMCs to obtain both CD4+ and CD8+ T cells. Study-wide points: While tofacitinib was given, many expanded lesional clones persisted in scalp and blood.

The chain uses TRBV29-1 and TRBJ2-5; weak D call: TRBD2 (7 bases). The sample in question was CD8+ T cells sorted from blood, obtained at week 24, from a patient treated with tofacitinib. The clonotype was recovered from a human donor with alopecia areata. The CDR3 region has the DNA TGCAGCGCCCTGGGGGGGGCGGGAGAGACCCAGTACTTC. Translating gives CSALGGAGETQYF.